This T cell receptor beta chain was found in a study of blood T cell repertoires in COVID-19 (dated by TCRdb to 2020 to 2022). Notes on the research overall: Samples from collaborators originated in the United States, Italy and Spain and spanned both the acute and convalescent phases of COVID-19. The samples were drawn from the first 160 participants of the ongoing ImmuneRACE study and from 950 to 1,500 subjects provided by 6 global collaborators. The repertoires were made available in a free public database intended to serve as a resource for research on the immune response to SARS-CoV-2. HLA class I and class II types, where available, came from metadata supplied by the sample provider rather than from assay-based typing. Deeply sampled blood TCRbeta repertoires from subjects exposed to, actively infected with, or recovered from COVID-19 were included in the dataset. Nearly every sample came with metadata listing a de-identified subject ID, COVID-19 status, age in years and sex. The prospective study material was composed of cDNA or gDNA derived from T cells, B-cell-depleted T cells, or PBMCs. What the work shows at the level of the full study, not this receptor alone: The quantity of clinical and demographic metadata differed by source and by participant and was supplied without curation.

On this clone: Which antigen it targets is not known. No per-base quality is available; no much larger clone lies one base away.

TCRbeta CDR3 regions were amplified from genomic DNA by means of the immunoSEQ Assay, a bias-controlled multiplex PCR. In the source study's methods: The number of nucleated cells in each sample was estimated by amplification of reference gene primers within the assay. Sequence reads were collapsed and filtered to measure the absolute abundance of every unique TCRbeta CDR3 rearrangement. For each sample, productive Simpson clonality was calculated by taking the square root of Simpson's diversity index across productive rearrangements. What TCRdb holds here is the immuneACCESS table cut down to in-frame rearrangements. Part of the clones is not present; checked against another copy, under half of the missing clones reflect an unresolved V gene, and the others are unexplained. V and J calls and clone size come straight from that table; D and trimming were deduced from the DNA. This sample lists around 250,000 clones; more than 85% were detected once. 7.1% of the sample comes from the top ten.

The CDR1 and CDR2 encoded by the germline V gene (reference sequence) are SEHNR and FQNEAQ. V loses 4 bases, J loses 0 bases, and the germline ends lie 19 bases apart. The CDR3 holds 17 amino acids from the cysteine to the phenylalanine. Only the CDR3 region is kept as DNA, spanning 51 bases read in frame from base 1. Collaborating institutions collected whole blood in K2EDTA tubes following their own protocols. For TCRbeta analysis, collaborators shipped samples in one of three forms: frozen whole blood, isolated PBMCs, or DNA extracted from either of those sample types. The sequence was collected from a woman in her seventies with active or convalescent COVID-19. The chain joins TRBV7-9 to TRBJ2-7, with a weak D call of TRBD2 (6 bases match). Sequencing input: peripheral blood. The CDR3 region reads CASSSNPGLPRSYEQYF. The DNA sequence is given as TGTGCCAGCAGCTCCAATCCGGGACTCCCACGCTCCTACGAGCAGTACTTC.